These 16 T cell receptor beta chains came from one sample sequenced in a study of blood T cell repertoires in COVID-19. Only in-frame clones appear in the TCRdb table, and some are missing; sequencing was by immunoSEQ multiplex PCR. The profile covers roughly 70,000 clones, with less than 95% appearing a single time and roughly 5% taken by the ten largest. Sequenced: peripheral blood. Every receptor here comes from a woman between 55 and 75 years old with active COVID-19.

V and J are TRBV19 and TRBJ2-4; D is undetermined. Germline CDR1 reads LNHDA; CDR2 reads SQIVND (reference sequence). The CDR3 loop spans 15 amino acids. Trimming stripped 5 bases from V and 1 base from J, with 12 bases between. The CDR3 DNA sequence: TGTGCCAGTAGTCTCATCTCGGGTGCCAAAAACATTCAGTACTTC. This codes for CASSLISGAKNIQYF.

The chain combines TRBV19 with TRBJ1-2, with 7 bases fitting TRBD1. The CDR3 runs to 14 residues. J gave up 7 bases and V 3 bases, and 8 bases lay outside the gene matches. CDR1 is LNHDA, CDR2 SQIVND, per germline (reference sequence). The CDR3 nucleotides read TGTGCCAGTAGTATCGACAGGGTTTCAAGTGGCTACACCTTC. Translated, it gives CASSIDRVSSGYTF.

The V gene is TRBV27, the J gene TRBJ1-1; TRBD1 matches at 7 bases. The CDR3 spans 15 residues. Germline V CDR1 and CDR2: MNHEY, SMNVEV (reference sequence). The junction had 5 bases not matched to a gene; V was cut back by 4 bases and J by 0 bases. As DNA, the CDR3 is TGTGCCAGCAGTTCCCGACAGGGCATGAACACTGAAGCTTTCTTT. As protein: CASSSRQGMNTEAFF.

The V call is TRBV5-6, the J call TRBJ1-6; 8 nucleotides agree with TRBD1. The V segment lost 3 bases and the J segment 9 bases; nucleotides outside the gene matches: 8. Germline values: CDR1 SGHDT, CDR2 YYEEEE. The CDR3 extends over 15 amino acids. The CDR3 DNA reads TGTGCCAGCAGCTACCTCCCGGGACAGGCTTCACCCCTCCACTTT. Its translation is CASSYLPGQASPLHF.

The chain employs TRBV19 and TRBJ2-1; a weak D match, TRBD1 (6 bases). Germline values: CDR1 LNHDA, CDR2 SQIVND (reference sequence). The germline V and J ends were trimmed by 5 bases and 6 bases, with 17 bases remaining between them. The CDR3 contains 15 residues. The CDR3, as DNA: TGTGCCAGTAGTCGGGCGGCAGGGGATGCCAATGAGCAGTTCTTC. Translating gives CASSRAAGDANEQFF.

The V gene is TRBV6-5, the J gene TRBJ1-5; D is ambiguous. Germline CDR1 and CDR2: MNHEY and SVGAGI. V lost 6 bases and J 6 bases, leaving 9 bases between the germline ends. This CDR3 contains 12 residues. The CDR3 sequence is CASRVHSQPQHF. CDR3 bases: TGTGCCAGCAGGGTACACAGTCAGCCCCAGCATTTT.

In this sample, this clone turned up once. V usage is TRBV2 and J usage is TRBJ1-2, with 9 nucleotides matching TRBD1. The CDR3 runs 15 residues. Germline V lookup: CDR1 SNHLY, CDR2 FYNNEI. With 0 bases clipped from V and 5 bases from J, the junction kept 4 bases outside the gene matches. The CDR3 reads CASSEARGQGYGYTF. The DNA for the CDR3 is TGTGCCAGCAGTGAAGCTCGGGGACAGGGATATGGCTACACCTTC. The full variable domain, in which reference TRBV2 and TRBJ1-2 provide the parts outside the CDR3, is EPEVTQTPSHQVTQMGQEVILRCVPISNHLYFYWYRQILGQKVEFLVSFYNNEISEKSEIFDDQFSVERPDGSNFTLKIRSTKLEDSAMYFCASSEARGQGYGYTFGSGTRLTVV.

The rearrangement uses TRBV30 and TRBJ1-3; D uncertain. V gave up 4 bases and J gave up 4 bases, with 17 bases separating them. This CDR3 is 15 amino acids long. CDR1 GTSNPN and CDR2 SVGIG come from the germline V gene (reference sequence). The CDR3 DNA follows: TGTGCCTGGATGATTGCGGGGTTTTCCGGAAACACCATATATTTT. Its protein is CAWMIAGFSGNTIYF.

The rearrangement uses TRBV5-4 and TRBJ2-3; D unclear. Between the trimmed V and J ends, which lost 5 bases and 1 base, there was a span of 8 bases. The CDR3 has 13 residues. Germline V lookup: CDR1 SGHNT, CDR2 YYREEE (reference sequence). The CDR3 is CASSSTGTDTQYF. For the CDR3, the DNA is TGTGCCAGCAGTTCCACGGGCACAGATACGCAGTATTTT.

This clone was counted a few times. The chain employs TRBV7-8 and TRBJ1-5; tentative D call: TRBD1 (6 bases). CDR3 length equals 14 residues. Germline V CDR1 and CDR2: SGHVS, FQNEAQ. Between the trimmed V and J ends, which lost 5 bases and 9 bases, there was a span of 17 bases. The CDR3 region has the DNA TGTGCCAGCAGCCCACAGGGAATTGCGTCGCCCCAGCATTTT. Translated: CASSPQGIASPQHF.

This chain uses TRBV5-4 with TRBJ1-2, with unresolved D. From germline, CDR1 is SGHNT and CDR2 YYREEE (reference sequence). The CDR3 spans 15 residues. V was trimmed by 0 bases and J by 8 bases, leaving 17 bases between them. The CDR3 DNA follows: TGTGCCAGCAGCTTGGCTAACGGGGAGCCCGCGGGCTACACCTTC. Its translation is CASSLANGEPAGYTF. The whole variable domain, remainder taken from reference TRBV5-4 and TRBJ1-2, is ETGVTQSPTHLIKTRGQQVTLRCSSQSGHNTVSWYQQALGQGPQFIFQYYREEENGRGNFPPRFSGLQFPNYSSELNVNALELDDSALYLCASSLANGEPAGYTFGSGTRLTVV.

The DNA for the CDR3 is TGTGCCAGCAGCCGCTCAGGGATTCAAGAGACCCAGTACTTC. This gives the protein CASSRSGIQETQYF. The chain joins TRBV5-5 to TRBJ2-5; tentatively, D is TRBD1 (5 bases). This CDR3 spans 14 amino acids. V lost 4 bases and J 2 bases, leaving 12 bases between the germline ends. Germline lookup yields CDR1 SGHKS and CDR2 YYEKEE (reference sequence).

The chain employs TRBV6-5 and TRBJ2-3; tentative D call: TRBD1 (6 bases). CDR1 is MNHEY and CDR2 is SVGAGI in the germline V gene. V gave up 6 bases and J gave up 3 bases, with 10 bases separating them. This CDR3 region has 13 residues. The CDR3 loop is CASRPTGTDTQYF. CDR3 coding DNA: TGTGCCAGCAGACCTACAGGGACAGATACGCAGTATTTT.

The V gene is TRBV15, the J gene TRBJ2-1; D unclear. The CDR3 extends over 16 amino acids. The V and J ends lost 0 bases and 4 bases respectively, with 13 bases between them. CDR1 and CDR2 (germline): LNHNV, YYDKDF (reference sequence). The CDR3 is CATSRERSGAYNEQFF. In nucleotides, the CDR3 is TGTGCCACCAGCAGAGAACGCTCGGGTGCGTACAATGAGCAGTTCTTC.

The genes are TRBV21-1 and TRBJ2-7; the D call in the table, TRBD2, was not verified against the DNA. TRBV21-1 is a pseudogene segment. The CDR3 has 16 residues. CDR3 sequence reads: CASSTGTGRRAYEQYF. CDR3 sequence (DNA): TGTGCCAGCAGCACGGGGACGGGGAGGAGGGCCTACGAGCAGTACTTC.

The chain has TRBV24-1 and TRBJ2-2; D remains unclear. The CDR3 is made up of 13 amino acids. Trimming cost V 12 bases and J 3 bases, with 13 bases left between them. CDR1 and CDR2 (germline): KGHDR, SFDVKD. For the CDR3, the DNA is TGTGCCGTCCGATCTCAGGACACCGGGGAGCTGTTTTTT. This encodes CAVRSQDTGELFF.